This T cell receptor (beta chain) was found in a study of T cell repertoires in cytomegalovirus infection. A word on this clonotype: The antigen is undetermined.

The V end was cut by 1 base, the J end by 6 bases, with 13 bases between. The CDR3 consists of 15 residues. Germline loops: CDR1 SGHTA, CDR2 FQGNSA. A single record per CDR3 protein comes from TCRdb applying MiXCR to the reads. The sample has approximately 70,000 distinct CDR3 sequences; around 20% are singletons. The genes are TRBV7-2 and TRBJ1-5; possible D gene TRBD1, 5 bases. The receptor comes from a human donor in good health (CMV status not recorded). Some clones in this sample may be carry-over from other donors' samples. The material was CD8+ T cells from cultured PBMCs, obtained from culture after CMV antigen stimulation. Written as DNA, the CDR3 is TGTGCCAGCAGCTTAGTCCCGCAGGGTAGTCAGCCCCAGCATTTT. Translation: CASSLVPQGSQPQHF.